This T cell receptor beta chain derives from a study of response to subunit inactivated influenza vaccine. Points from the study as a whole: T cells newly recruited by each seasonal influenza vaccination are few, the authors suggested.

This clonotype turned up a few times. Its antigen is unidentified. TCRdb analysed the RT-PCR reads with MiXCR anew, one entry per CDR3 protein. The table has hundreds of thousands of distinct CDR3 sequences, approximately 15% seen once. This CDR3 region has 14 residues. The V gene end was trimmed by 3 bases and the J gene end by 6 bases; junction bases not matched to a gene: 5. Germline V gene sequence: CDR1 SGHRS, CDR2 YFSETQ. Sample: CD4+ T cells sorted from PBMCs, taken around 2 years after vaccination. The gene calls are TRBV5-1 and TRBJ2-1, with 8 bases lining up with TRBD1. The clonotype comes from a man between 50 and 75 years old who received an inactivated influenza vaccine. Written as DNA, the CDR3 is TGCGCCAGCAGCTCACTACAGGGGGTCAATGAGCAGTTCTTC. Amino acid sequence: CASSSLQGVNEQFF.